Sequencing of this TCR beta chain was carried out in a study of early T cells in non-severe SARS-CoV-2 infection. TCRdb passed the 5' RACE reads through MiXCR, listing each CDR3 protein once. In the table there are approximately 90,000 distinct CDR3 sequences, 16% of which are singletons. CDR1 and CDR2 from the germline V gene are MNHNY and SVGAGI (reference sequence). Trimming removed 2 bases at V and 7 bases at J, with 9 bases between. CDR3 length: 13 amino acids. This clonotype was obtained from an adult who was a healthcare worker with PCR-confirmed SARS-CoV-2 infection or an uninfected control (not recorded which). Material: whole blood, obtained at baseline. V is TRBV6-6 and J is TRBJ2-1, with D possibly being TRBD2 (6 bases). The CDR3 bases are TGTGCCAGCAGTTACGAGCGGGTAAATGAGCAGTTCTTC. Translation gives CASSYERVNEQFF.